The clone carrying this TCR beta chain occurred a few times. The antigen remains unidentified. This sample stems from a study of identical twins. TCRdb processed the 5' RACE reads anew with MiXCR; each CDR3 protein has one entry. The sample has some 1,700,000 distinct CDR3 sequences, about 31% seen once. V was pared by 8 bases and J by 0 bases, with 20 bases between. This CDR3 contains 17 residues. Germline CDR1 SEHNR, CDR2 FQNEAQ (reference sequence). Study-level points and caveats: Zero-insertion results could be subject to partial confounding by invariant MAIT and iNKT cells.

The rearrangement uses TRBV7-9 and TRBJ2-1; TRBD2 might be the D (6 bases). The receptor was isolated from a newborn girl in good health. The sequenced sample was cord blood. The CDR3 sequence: CASLRFGDFSSYNEQFF. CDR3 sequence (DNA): TGTGCCAGCCTCAGGTTCGGGGACTTCAGCTCCTACAATGAGCAGTTCTTC.